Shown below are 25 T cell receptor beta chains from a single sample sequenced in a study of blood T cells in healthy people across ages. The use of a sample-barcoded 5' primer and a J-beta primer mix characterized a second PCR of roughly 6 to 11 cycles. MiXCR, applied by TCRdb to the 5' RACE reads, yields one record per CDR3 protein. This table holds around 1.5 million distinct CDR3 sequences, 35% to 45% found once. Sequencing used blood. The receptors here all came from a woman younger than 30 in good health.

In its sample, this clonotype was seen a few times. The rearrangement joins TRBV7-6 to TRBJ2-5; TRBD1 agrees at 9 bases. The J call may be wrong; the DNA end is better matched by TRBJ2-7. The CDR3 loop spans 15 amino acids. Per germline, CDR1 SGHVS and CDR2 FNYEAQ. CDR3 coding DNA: TGTGCCAGCAGCTTGGCCGGGACAGGGTTTGACGAGCAGTACTTC. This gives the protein CASSLAGTGFDEQYF.

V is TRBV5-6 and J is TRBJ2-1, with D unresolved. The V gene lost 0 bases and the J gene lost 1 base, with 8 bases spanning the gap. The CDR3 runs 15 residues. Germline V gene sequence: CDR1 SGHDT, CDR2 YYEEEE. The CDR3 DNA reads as TGTGCCAGCAGCTTGGCCGACCGGTCCTACAATGAGCAGTTCTTC. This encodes CASSLADRSYNEQFF.

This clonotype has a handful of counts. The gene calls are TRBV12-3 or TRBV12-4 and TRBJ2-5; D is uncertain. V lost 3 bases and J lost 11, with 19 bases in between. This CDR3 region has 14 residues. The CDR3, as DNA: TGTGCCAGCAGTTTGACCCCCACCTCCGGAGAGCAGTACTTC. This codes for CASSLTPTSGEQYF.

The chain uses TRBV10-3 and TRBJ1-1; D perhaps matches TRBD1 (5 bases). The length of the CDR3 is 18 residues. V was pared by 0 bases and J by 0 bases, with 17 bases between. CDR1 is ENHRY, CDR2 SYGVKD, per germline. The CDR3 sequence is CAISESRLGTVMNTEAFF. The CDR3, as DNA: TGTGCCATCAGTGAGTCGCGATTGGGGACGGTCATGAACACTGAAGCTTTCTTT.

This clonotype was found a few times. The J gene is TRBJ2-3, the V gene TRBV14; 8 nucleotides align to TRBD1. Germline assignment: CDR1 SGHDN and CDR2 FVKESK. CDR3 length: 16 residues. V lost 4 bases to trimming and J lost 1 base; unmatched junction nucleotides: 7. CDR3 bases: TGTGCCAGCAGCCGAGCAGGGGGCAAAGGCACAGATACGCAGTATTTT. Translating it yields CASSRAGGKGTDTQYF.

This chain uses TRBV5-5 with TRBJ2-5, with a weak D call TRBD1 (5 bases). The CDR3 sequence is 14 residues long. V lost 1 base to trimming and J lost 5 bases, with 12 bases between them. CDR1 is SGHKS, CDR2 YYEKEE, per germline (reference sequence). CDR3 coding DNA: TGTGCCAGCAGCTTGCCAGGGATGGTTGAGACCCAGTACTTC. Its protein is CASSLPGMVETQYF.

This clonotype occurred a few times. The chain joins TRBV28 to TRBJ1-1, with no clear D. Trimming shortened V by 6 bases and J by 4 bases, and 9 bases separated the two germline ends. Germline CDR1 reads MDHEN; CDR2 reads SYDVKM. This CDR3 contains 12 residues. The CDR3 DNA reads TGTGCCAGCAGGCTTGCGGGCACTGAAGCTTTCTTT. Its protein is CASRLAGTEAFF. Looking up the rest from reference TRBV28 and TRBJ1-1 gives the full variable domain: DVKVTQSSRYLVKRTGEKVFLECVQDMDHENMFWYRQDPGLGLRLIYFSYDVKMKEKGDIPEGYSVSREKKERFSLILESASTNQTSMYLCASRLAGTEAFFGQGTRLTVV.

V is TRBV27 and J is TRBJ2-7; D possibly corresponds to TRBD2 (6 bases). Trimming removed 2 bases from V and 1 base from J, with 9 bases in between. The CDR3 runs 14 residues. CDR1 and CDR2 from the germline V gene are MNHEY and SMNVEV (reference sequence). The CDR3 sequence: CASSLQAGSYEQYF. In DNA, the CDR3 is TGTGCCAGCAGTTTACAAGCGGGTTCCTACGAGCAGTACTTC.

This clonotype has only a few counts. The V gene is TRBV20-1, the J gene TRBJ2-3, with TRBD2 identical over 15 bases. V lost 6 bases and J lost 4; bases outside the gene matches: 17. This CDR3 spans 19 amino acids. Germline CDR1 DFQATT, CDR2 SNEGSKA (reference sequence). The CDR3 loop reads CSAAIRTSGRALGADTQYF. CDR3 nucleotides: TGCAGTGCGGCGATCCGGACTAGCGGGAGGGCCTTGGGTGCAGATACGCAGTATTTT.

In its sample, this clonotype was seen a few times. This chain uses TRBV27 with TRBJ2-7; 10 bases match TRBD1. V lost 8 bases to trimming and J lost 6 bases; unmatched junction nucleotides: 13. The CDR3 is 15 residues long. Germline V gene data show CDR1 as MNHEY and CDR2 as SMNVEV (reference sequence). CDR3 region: CASARDDRGPFEQYF. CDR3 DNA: TGTGCCAGCGCACGTGATGACAGGGGGCCTTTCGAGCAGTACTTC.

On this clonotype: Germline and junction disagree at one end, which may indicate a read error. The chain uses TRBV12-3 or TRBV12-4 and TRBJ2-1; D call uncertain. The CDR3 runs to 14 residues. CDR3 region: CASRPLSAYNEQLF. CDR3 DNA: TGTGCCAGCAGGCCGTTGTCAGCCTACAATGAGCAGCTCTTC.

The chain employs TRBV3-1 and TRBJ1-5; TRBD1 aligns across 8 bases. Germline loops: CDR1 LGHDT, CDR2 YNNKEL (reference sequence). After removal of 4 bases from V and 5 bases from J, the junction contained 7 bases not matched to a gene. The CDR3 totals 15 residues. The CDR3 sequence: CASSLTGDGDQPQHF. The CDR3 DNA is TGTGCCAGCAGCCTGACAGGGGATGGGGATCAGCCCCAGCATTTT.

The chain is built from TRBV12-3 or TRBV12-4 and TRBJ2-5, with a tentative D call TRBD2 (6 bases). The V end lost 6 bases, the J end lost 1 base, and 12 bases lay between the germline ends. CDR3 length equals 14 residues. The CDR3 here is CASSQLAIQETQYF. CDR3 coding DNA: TGTGCCAGCAGCCAGCTAGCGATCCAAGAGACCCAGTACTTC.

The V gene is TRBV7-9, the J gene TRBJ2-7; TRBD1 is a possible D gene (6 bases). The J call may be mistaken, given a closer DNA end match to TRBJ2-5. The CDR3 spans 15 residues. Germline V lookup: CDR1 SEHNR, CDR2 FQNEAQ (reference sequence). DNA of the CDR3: TGTGCCAGCAGCCCTTTGACAGGTCCCATAGAGACCCAGTACTTC. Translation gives CASSPLTGPIETQYF.

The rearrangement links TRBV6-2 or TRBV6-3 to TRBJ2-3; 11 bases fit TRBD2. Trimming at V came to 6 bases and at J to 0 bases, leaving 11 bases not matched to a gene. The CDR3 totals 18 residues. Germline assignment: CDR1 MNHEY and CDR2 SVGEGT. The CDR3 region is CASSHHGLAGTSTDTQYF. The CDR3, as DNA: TGTGCCAGCAGCCATCACGGACTAGCGGGCACTAGCACAGATACGCAGTATTTT.

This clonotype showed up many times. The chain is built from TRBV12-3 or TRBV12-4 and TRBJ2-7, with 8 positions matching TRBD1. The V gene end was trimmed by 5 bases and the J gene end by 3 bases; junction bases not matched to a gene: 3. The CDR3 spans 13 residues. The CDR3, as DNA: TGTGCCAGCAGTGGACAGGGAGACTACGAGCAGTACTTC. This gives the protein CASSGQGDYEQYF.

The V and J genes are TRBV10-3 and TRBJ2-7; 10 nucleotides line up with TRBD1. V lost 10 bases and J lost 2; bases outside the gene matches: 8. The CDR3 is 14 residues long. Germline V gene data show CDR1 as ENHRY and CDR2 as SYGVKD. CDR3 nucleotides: TGTGCCACCAGACCGGGACAGGGGACCTACGAGCAGTACTTC. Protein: CATRPGQGTYEQYF.

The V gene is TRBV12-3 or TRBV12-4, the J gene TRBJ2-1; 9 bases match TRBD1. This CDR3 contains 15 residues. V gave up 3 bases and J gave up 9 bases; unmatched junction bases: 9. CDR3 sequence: CASSFQGQGIGEQFF. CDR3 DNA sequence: TGTGCCAGCAGTTTTCAGGGACAGGGAATCGGTGAGCAGTTCTTC.

The CDR3 here is CASSAGGLSPDTQYF. The CDR3 nucleotides read TGTGCCAGCAGTGCGGGGGGGCTTAGTCCAGATACGCAGTATTTT. The chain links TRBV3-1 to TRBJ2-3; TRBD2 aligns across 9 bases. This CDR3 has 15 amino acids. Germline V lookup: CDR1 LGHDT, CDR2 YNNKEL (reference sequence). Trimming cost V 6 bases and J 4 bases; bases outside gene matches: 8.

The CDR3 DNA follows: TGCGCCAGCAGTTCTCGGTTAGGCCTTCCCGATGGCTACACCTTC. Its protein is CASSSRLGLPDGYTF. This rearrangement joins TRBV5-1 to TRBJ1-2; no clear D. V was shortened by 5 bases and J by 6 bases, with 20 bases between the two germline ends. CDR1 is SGHRS, CDR2 YFSETQ, per germline. The CDR3 has 15 residues.

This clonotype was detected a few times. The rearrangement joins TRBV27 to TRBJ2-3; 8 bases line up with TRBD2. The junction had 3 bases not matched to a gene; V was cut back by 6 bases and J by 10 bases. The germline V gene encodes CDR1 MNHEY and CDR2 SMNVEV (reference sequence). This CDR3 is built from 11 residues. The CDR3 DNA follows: TGTGCCAGCAGGGGACTAGAGGCGCAGTATTTT. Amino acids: CASRGLEAQYF.

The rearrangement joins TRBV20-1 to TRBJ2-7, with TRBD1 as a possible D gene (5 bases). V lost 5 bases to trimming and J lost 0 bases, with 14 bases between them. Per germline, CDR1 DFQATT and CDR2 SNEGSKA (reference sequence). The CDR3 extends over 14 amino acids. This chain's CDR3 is CSAEQAGPSYEQYF. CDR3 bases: TGCAGTGCTGAACAGGCTGGCCCCTCCTACGAGCAGTACTTC.

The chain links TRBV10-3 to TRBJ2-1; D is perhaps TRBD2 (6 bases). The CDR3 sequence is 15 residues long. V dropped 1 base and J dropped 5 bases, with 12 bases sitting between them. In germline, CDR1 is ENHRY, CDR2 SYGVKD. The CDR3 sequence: CAISEYGGANNEQFF. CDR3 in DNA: TGTGCCATCAGTGAGTACGGGGGAGCAAACAATGAGCAGTTCTTC.

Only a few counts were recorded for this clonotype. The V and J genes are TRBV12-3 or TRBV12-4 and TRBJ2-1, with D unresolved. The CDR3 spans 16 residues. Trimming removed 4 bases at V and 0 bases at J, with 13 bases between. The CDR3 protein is CASSSGIISSYNEQFF. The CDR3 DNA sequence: TGTGCCAGCAGTTCCGGAATTATTAGCTCCTACAATGAGCAGTTCTTC.

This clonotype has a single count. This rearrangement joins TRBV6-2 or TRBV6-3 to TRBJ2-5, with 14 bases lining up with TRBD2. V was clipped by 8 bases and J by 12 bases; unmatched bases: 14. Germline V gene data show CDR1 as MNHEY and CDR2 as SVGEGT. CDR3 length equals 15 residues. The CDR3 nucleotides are TGTGCCAGCCTCCCCGGGACTAGCGGGAGTCACCGGAAGTACTTC. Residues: CASLPGTSGSHRKYF.